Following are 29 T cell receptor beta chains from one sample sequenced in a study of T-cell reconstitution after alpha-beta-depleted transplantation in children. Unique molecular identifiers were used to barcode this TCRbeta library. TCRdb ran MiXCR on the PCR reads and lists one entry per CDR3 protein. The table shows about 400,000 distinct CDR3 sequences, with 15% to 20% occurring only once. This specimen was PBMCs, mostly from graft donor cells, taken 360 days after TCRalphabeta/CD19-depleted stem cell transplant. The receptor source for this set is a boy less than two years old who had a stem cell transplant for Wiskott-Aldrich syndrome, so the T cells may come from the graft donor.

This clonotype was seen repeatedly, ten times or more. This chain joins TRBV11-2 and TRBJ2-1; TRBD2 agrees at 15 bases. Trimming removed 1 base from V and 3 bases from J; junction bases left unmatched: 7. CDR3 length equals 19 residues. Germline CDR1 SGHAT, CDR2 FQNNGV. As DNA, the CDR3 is TGTGCCAGCAGCTTAGGGACTAGCGGGAGGGACCAATTCTACAATGAGCAGTTCTTC. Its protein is CASSLGTSGRDQFYNEQFF. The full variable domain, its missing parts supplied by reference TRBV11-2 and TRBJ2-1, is EAGVAQSPRYKIIEKRQSVAFWCNPISGHATLYWYQQILGQGPKLLIQFQNNGVVDDSQLPKDRFSAERLKGVDSTLKIQPAKLEDSAVYLCASSLGTSGRDQFYNEQFFGPGTRLTVL.

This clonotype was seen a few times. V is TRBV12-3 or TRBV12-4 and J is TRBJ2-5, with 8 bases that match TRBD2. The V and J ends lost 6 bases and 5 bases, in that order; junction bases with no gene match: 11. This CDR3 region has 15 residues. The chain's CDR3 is CASSPRTSWKETQYF. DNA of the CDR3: TGTGCCAGCAGCCCTCGGACTAGCTGGAAGGAGACCCAGTACTTC.

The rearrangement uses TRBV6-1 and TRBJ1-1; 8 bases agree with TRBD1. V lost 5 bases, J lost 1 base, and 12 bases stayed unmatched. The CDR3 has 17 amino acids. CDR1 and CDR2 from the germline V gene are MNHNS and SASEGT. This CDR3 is CASSKRTGTGWNTEAFF. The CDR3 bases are TGTGCCAGCAGTAAACGGACAGGGACCGGTTGGAACACTGAAGCTTTCTTT.

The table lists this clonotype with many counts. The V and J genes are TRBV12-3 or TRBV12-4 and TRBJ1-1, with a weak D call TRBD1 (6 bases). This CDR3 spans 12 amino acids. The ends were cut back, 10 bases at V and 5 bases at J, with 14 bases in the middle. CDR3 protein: CATRTGPTEAFF. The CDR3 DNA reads TGTGCCACCAGAACAGGGCCGACTGAAGCTTTCTTT.

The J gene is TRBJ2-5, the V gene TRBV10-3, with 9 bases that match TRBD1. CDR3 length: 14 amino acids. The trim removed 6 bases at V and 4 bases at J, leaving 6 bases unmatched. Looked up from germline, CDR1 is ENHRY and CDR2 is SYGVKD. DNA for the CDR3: TGTGCCATCAGGACGACAGGGGGGGGAGAGACCCAGTACTTC. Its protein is CAIRTTGGGETQYF.

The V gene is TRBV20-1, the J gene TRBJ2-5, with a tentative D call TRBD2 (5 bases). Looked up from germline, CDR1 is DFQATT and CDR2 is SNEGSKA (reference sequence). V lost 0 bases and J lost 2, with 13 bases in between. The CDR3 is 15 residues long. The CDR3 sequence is CSARDENRDQETQYF. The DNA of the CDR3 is TGCAGTGCTAGAGATGAGAATCGGGATCAAGAGACCCAGTACTTC.

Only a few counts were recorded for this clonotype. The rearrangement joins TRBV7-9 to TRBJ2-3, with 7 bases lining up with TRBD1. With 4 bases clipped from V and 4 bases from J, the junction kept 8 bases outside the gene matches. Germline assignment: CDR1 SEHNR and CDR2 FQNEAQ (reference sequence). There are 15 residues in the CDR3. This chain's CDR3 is CASSYRDSMPDTQYF. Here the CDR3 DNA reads TGTGCCAGCAGCTACCGGGACAGCATGCCAGATACGCAGTATTTT.

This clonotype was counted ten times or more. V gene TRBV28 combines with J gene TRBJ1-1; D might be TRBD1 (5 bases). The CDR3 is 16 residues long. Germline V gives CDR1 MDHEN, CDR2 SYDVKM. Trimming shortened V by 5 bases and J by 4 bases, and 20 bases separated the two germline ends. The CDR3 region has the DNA TGTGCCAGCAGTCTCCCCGGGGGGGATCGGGCCACTGAAGCTTTCTTT. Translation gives CASSLPGGDRATEAFF.

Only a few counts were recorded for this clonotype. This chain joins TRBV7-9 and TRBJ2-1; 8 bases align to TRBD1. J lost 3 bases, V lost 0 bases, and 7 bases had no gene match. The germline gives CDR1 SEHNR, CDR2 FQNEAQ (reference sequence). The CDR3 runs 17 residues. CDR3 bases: TGTGCCAGCAGCTTAGCCGGGACAGGCCTTAACTACAATGAGCAGTTCTTC. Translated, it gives CASSLAGTGLNYNEQFF.

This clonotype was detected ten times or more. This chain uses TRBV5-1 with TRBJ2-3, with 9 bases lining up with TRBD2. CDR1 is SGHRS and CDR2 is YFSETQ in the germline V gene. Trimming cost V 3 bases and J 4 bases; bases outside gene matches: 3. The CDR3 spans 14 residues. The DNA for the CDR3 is TGCGCCAGCAGCTGGACTAGCGAATCAGATACGCAGTATTTT. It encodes CASSWTSESDTQYF.

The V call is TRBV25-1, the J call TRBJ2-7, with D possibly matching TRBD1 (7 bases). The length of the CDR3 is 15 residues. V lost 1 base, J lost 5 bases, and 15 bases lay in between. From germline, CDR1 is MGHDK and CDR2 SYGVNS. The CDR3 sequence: CASSEWGRGAHEQYF. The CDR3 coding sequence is TGTGCCAGCAGTGAATGGGGCAGGGGGGCTCACGAGCAGTACTTC.

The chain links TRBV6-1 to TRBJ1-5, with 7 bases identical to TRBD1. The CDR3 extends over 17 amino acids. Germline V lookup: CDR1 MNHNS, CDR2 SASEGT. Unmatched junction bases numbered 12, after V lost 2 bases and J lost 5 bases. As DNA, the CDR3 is TGTGCCAGCAGTGAAAGGGGGCCGGGGTCCGTATATCAGCCCCAGCATTTT. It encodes CASSERGPGSVYQPQHF.

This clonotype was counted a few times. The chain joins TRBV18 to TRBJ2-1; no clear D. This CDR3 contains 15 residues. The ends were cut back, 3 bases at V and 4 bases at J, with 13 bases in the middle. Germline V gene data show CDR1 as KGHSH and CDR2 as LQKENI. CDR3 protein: CASSPVSRWYNEQFF. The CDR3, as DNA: TGTGCCAGCTCACCGGTGAGTAGGTGGTACAATGAGCAGTTCTTC.

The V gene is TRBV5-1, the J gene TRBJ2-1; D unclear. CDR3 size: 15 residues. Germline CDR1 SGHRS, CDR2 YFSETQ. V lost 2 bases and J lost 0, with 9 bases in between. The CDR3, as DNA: TGCGCCAGCAGCTTTGACACGATCTCCTACAATGAGCAGTTCTTC. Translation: CASSFDTISYNEQFF.

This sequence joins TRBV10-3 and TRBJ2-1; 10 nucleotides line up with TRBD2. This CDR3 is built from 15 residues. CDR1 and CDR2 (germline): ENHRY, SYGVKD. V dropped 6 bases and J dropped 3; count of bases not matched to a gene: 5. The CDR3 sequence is CAISPLAGLYNEQFF. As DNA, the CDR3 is TGTGCCATCAGCCCACTAGCGGGACTCTACAATGAGCAGTTCTTC.

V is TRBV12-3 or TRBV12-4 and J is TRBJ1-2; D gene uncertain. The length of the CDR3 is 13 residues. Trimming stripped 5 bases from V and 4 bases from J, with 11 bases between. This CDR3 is CASSLGPIYGYTF. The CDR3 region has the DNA TGTGCCAGCAGTCTCGGACCGATCTATGGCTACACCTTC.

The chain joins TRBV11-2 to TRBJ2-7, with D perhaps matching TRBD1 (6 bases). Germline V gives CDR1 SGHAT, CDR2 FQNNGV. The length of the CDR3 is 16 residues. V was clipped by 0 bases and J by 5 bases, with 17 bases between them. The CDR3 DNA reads TGTGCCAGCAGCTTAGAAGGGGCCAGGGGCAGAAACGAGCAGTACTTC. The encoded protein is CASSLEGARGRNEQYF.

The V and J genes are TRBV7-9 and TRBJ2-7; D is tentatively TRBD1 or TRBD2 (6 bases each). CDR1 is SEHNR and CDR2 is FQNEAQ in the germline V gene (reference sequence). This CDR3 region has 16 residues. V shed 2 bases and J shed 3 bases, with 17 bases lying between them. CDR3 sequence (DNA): TGTGCCAGCAGCTTAAAACACATGGGGGGCCTCTACGAGCAGTACTTC. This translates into CASSLKHMGGLYEQYF.

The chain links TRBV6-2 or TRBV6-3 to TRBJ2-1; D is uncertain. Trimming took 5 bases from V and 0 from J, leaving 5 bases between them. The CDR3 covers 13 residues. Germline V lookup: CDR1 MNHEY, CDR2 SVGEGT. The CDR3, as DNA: TGTGCCAGCAGTAAACCCTCCTACAATGAGCAGTTCTTC. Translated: CASSKPSYNEQFF.

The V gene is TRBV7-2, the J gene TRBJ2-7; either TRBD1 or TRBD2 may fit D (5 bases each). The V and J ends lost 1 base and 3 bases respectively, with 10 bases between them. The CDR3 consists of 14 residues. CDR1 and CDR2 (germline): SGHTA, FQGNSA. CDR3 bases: TGTGCCAGCAGCTTAGGAGGGGCACTCTACGAGCAGTACTTC. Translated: CASSLGGALYEQYF.

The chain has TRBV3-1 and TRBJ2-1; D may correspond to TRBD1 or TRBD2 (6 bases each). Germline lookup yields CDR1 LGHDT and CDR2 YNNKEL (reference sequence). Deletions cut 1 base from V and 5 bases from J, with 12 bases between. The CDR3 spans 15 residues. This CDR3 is CASSQVTGADNEQFF. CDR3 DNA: TGTGCCAGCAGCCAAGTTACGGGGGCTGACAATGAGCAGTTCTTC.

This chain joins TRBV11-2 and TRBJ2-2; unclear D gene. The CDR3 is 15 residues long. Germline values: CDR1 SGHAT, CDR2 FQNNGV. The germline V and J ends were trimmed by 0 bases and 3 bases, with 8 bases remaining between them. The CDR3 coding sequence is TGTGCCAGCAGCTTAGACTGGATTTACACCGGGGAGCTGTTTTTT. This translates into CASSLDWIYTGELFF.

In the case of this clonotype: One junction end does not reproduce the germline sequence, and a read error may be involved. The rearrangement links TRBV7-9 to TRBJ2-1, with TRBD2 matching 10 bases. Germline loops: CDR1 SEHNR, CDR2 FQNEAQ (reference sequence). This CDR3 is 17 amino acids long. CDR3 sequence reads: CVSSLAPLAGVFTEQFF. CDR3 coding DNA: TGTGTCAGCAGCTTAGCCCCCCTAGCGGGAGTCTTTACTGAGCAGTTCTTC. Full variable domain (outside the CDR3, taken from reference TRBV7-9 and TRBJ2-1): DTGVSQNPRHKITKRGQNVTFRCDPISEHNRLYWYRQTLGQGPEFLTYFQNEAQLEKSRLLSDRFSAERPKGSFSTLEIQRTEQGDSAMYLCVSSLAPLAGVFTEQFFGPGTRLTVL.

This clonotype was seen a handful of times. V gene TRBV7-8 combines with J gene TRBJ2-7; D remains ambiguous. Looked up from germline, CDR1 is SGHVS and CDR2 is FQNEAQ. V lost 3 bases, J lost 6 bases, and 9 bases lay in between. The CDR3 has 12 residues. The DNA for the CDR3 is TGTGCCAGCAGCTTCGATGGCCCCGAGCAGTACTTC. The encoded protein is CASSFDGPEQYF. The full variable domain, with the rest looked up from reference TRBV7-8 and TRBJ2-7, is GAGVSQSPRYKVAKRGQDVALRCDPISGHVSLFWYQQALGQGPEFLTYFQNEAQLDKSGLPSDRFFAERPEGSVSTLKIQRTQQEDSAVYLCASSFDGPEQYFGPGTRLTVT.

The CDR3 region is CASSWGQGVGELFF. CDR3 nucleotide sequence: TGCGCCAGCAGCTGGGGACAGGGCGTCGGGGAGCTGTTTTTT. The V gene is TRBV5-1, the J gene TRBJ2-2, with TRBD1 matching over 9 bases. This CDR3 region has 14 residues. After removal of 3 bases from V and 7 bases from J, the junction contained 4 bases not matched to a gene. Germline V gene data show CDR1 as SGHRS and CDR2 as YFSETQ.

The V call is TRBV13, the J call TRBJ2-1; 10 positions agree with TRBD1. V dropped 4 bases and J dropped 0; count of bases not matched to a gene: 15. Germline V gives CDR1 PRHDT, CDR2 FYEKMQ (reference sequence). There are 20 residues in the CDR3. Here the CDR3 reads CASSSYRRQGADPSYNEQFF. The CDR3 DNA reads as TGTGCCAGCAGCTCATACCGGCGACAGGGGGCTGATCCCTCCTACAATGAGCAGTTCTTC. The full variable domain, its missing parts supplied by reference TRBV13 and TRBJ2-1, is AAGVIQSPRHLIKEKRETATLKCYPIPRHDTVYWYQQGPGQDPQFLISFYEKMQSDKGSIPDRFSAQQFSDYHSELNMSSLELGDSALYFCASSSYRRQGADPSYNEQFFGPGTRLTVL.

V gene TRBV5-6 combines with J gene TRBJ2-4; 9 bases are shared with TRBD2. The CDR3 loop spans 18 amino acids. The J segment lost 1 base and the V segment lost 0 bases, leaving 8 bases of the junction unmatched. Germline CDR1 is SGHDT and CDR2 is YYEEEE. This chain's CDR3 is CASSLGVASGTAKNIQYF. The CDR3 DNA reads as TGTGCCAGCAGCTTGGGTGTAGCTAGCGGGACCGCCAAAAACATTCAGTACTTC. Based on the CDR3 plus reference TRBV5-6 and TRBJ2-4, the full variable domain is DAGVTQSPTHLIKTRGQQVTLRCSPKSGHDTVSWYQQALGQGPQFIFQYYEEEERQRGNFPDRFSGHQFPNYSSELNVNALLLGDSALYLCASSLGVASGTAKNIQYFGAGTRLSVL.

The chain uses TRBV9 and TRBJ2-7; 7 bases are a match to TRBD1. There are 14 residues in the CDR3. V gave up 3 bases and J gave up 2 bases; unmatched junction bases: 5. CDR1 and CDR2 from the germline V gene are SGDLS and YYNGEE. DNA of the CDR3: TGTGCCAGCAGCGACCGGGACAGACCCTACGAGCAGTACTTC. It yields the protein CASSDRDRPYEQYF.

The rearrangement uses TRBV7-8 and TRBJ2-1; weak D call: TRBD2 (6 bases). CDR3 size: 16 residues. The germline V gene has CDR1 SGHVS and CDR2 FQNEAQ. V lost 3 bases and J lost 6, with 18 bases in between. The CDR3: CASSFPRLARVNEQFF. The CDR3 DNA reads TGTGCCAGCAGCTTTCCCCGGCTAGCGCGGGTCAATGAGCAGTTCTTC.